The clone carrying this T cell receptor beta chain was detected only a few times. The antigen is undetermined. The TCRbeta library incorporated unique molecular identifiers. One entry per CDR3 protein results from TCRdb running MiXCR on the PCR reads. Here the sample spans around 450,000 distinct CDR3 sequences, roughly two fifths being singletons. With V trimmed by 3 bases and J by 3 bases, 1 base remained unmatched. The CDR3 has 13 residues. CDR1 is SGHRS and CDR2 is YFSETQ in the germline V gene. The data were obtained in a study of T-cell reconstitution after alpha-beta-depleted transplantation in children. Study-wide points: The study reportedly traced alpha-beta T cells about two months after transplant to several hundred expanded graft clones. In some patients, recipient T cells and intrathymic progenitors surviving conditioning explained high day-60 diversity.

Source: PBMCs, taken before TCRalphabeta/CD19-depleted stem cell transplant. This TCR derives from a girl aged 2 to 9 with aplastic anemia, due to receive a stem cell transplant. This chain uses TRBV5-1 with TRBJ1-1, with 8 bases identical to TRBD1. The chain's CDR3 is CASSSGGYTEAFF. CDR3 bases: TGCGCCAGCAGCTCAGGGGGCTACACTGAAGCTTTCTTT. Together with reference TRBV5-1 and TRBJ1-1, the CDR3 gives the full variable domain: KAGVTQTPRYLIKTRGQQVTLSCSPISGHRSVSWYQQTPGQGLQFLFEYFSETQRNKGNFPGRFSGRQFSNSRSEMNVSTLELGDSALYLCASSSGGYTEAFFGQGTRLTVV.